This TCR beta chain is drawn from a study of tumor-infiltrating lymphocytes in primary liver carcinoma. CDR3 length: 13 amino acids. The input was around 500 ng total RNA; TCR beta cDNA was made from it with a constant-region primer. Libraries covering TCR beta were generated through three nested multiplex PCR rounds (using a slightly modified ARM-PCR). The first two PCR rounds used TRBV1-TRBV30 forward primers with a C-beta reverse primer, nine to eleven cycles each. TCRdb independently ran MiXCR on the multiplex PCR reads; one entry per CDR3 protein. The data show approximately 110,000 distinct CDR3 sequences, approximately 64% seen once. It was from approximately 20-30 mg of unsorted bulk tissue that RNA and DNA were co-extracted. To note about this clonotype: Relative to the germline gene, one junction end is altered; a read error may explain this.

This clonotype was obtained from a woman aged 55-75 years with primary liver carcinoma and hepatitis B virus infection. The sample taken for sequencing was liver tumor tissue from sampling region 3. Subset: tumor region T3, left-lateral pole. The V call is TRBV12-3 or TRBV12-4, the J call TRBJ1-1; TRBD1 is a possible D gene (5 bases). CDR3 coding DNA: TGTGTCAGCAGTTTAGCAGAGGACACTGGAGCTTTCTTT. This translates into CVSSLAEDTGAFF.